What follows describes a single T cell receptor (beta chain). This sample is drawn from a study of blood T cell repertoires in COVID-19. Study as a whole: Specimens from acute and convalescent COVID-19 originated in the United States, Italy and Spain. T cells, B-cell-depleted T cells, or PBMCs provided the cDNA or gDNA that served as material.

The authors' processing: Reference gene primer amplification yielded estimated nucleated cell counts. The data were produced by immunoSEQ multiplex PCR, yet TCRdb's version contains in-frame clones alone and is incomplete. V, J and clone size derive from that table, while D and trimming were established from the DNA sequence. The repertoire holds 220,000 or so clones, with 70% to 90% as singletons. Seattle enrolled patients during active infection and tracked them longitudinally. The CDR3 loop spans 16 amino acids. V lost 0 bases and J lost 6; bases outside the gene matches: 8. From germline, CDR1 is MGHRA and CDR2 YSYEKL.

The specimen sequenced was peripheral blood. The receptor was derived from a woman aged 50 to 65 with COVID-19, enrolled during active disease. V is TRBV4-1 and J is TRBJ2-7; the match to TRBD1 covers 10 bases. Here the CDR3 reads CASSQEWGTGEREQYV. In DNA form, the CDR3 reads TGCGCCAGCAGCCAAGAGTGGGGGACAGGGGAGCGCGAGCAGTACGTC.